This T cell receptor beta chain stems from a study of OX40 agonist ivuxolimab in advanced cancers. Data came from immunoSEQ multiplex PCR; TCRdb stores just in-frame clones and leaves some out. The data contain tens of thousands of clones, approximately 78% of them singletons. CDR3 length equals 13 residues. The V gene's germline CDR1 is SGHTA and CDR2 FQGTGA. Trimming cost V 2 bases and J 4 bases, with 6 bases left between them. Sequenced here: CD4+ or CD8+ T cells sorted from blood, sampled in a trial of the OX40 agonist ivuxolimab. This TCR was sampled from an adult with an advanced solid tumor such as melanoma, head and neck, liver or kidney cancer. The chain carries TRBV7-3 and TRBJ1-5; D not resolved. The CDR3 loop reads CASSLARNQPQHF. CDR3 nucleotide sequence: TGTGCCAGCAGCTTAGCGCGGAATCAGCCCCAGCATTTT.